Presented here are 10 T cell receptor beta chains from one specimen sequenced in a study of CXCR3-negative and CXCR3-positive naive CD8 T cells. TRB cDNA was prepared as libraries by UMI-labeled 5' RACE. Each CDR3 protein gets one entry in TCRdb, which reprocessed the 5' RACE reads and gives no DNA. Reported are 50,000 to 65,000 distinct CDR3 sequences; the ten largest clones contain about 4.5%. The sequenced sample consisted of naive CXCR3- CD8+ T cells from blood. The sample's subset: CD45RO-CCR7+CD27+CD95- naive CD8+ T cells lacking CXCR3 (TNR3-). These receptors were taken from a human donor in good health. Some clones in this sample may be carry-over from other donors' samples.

The CDR3 sequence: CASSLLQGTDTQYF. The chain links TRBV27 to TRBJ2-3; no DNA is available, so the TRBD1 call from TCRdb remains unchecked. The CDR3 has 14 residues. CDR1 is MNHEY and CDR2 is SMNVEV in the germline V gene (reference sequence).

The CDR3 sequence: CASSLRVGGGANVLTF. This rearrangement joins TRBV27 to TRBJ2-6; TCRdb's D gene call, TRBD2, goes unchecked for lack of DNA. Germline values: CDR1 MNHEY, CDR2 SMNVEV (reference sequence). The CDR3 covers 16 residues.

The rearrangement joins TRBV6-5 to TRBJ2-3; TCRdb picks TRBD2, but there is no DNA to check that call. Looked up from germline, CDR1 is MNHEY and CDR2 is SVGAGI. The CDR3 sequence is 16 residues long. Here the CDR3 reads CASRPGSGGMKDTQYF.

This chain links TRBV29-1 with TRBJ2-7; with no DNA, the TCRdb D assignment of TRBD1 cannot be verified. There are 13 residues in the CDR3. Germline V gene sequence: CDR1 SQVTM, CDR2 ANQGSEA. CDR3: CSVESTGRYEQYF.

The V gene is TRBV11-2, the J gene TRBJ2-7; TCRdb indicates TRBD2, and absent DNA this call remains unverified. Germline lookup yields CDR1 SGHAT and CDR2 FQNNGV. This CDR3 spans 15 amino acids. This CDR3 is CASVALAGGGYEQYF.

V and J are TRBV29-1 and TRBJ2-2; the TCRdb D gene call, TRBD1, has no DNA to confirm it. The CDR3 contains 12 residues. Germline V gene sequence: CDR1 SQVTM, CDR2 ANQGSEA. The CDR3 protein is CSATGGTGELFF.

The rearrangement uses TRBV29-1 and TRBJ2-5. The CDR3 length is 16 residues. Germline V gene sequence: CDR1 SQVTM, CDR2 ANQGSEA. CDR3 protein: CSVGGLPGSLGETQYF.

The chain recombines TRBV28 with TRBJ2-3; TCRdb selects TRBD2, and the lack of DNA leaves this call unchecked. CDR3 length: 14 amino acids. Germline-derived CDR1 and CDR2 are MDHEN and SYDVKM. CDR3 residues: CASSFSLVTDTQYF.

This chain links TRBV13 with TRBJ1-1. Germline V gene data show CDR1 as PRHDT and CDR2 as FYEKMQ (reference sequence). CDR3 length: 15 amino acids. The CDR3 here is CASSLGGGSATEAFF.

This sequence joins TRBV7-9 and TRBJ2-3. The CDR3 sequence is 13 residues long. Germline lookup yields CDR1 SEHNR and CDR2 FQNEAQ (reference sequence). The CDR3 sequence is CASGQILTDTQYF.